One sample yielded the 30 T cell receptor beta chains listed below, sequenced in a study of human thymus T cells. Thymus specimens were resections from corrective heart surgery. Measured with immunoSEQ multiplex PCR; TCRdb has only the in-frame clones, and not every one. The table includes 65,000 to 90,000 clones, roughly 94% detected once. The sample taken for sequencing was thymus tissue. Receptor source: a girl less than two years old with a congenital heart defect but otherwise immunologically healthy.

The chain employs TRBV27 and TRBJ1-6; D remains unclear. The CDR3 runs 15 residues. V lost 8 bases, J lost 3 bases, and 14 bases lay in between. Germline V gives CDR1 MNHEY, CDR2 SMNVEV (reference sequence). CDR3 DNA: TGTGCCAGCGGTAAGACGAGATACTATAATTCACCCCTCCACTTT. Residues: CASGKTRYYNSPLHF.

The chain joins TRBV7-2 to TRBJ2-5, with D hard to call. CDR3 length: 12 amino acids. The germline V gene has CDR1 SGHTA and CDR2 FQGNSA. V was trimmed by 4 bases and J by 3 bases, leaving 6 bases between them. CDR3 sequence (DNA): TGTGCCAGCAGCTCGGCGAAAGAGACCCAGTACTTC. This gives the protein CASSSAKETQYF.

The chain carries TRBV5-1 and TRBJ1-1; D unresolved. V lost 0 bases and J 1 base, leaving 13 bases between the germline ends. Germline V gene lookup returns CDR1 SGHRS and CDR2 YFSETQ. There are 16 residues in the CDR3. CDR3 protein: CASSLGGGSENTEAFF. The CDR3 nucleotides are TGCGCCAGCAGCTTGGGGGGAGGGTCGGAGAACACTGAAGCTTTCTTT.

The chain uses TRBV9 and TRBJ1-6; 7 nucleotides agree with TRBD1. Germline V lookup: CDR1 SGDLS, CDR2 YYNGEE. V lost 3 bases, J lost 9 bases, and 6 bases stayed unmatched. There are 14 residues in the CDR3. The CDR3 region has the DNA TGTGCCAGCAGCGCTACAGGGGACGGTTCACCCCTCCACTTT. It codes for CASSATGDGSPLHF. The full variable domain, its missing parts supplied by reference TRBV9 and TRBJ1-6, is DSGVTQTPKHLITATGQRVTLRCSPRSGDLSVYWYQQSLDQGLQFLIQYYNGEERAKGNILERFSAQQFPDLHSELNLSSLELGDSALYFCASSATGDGSPLHFGNGTRLTVT.

The chain recombines TRBV5-6 with TRBJ1-1; D unclear. CDR1 is SGHDT, CDR2 YYEEEE, per germline. The CDR3 is 14 amino acids. Trimming removed 0 bases from V and 2 bases from J, with 8 bases in between. The CDR3 DNA sequence: TGTGCCAGCAGCTTGGGTCCGGGAAACACTGAAGCTTTCTTT. Its translation is CASSLGPGNTEAFF.

This clone was found a few times. The rearrangement uses TRBV10-1 and TRBJ1-2, with D unclear. Germline CDR1 and CDR2: WNHNN and SYGVQD (reference sequence). The length of the CDR3 is 8 residues. The V end was cut by 9 bases, the J end by 5 bases, with 1 base between. Written as DNA, the CDR3 is TGCGCCAGGTATGGCTACACCTTC. It codes for CARYGYTF.

The chain links TRBV5-1 to TRBJ2-1; possibly TRBD1 or TRBD2 for D (5 bases each). V was trimmed by 4 bases and J by 5 bases, leaving 22 bases between them. The CDR3 is 17 residues long. Germline V CDR1 and CDR2: SGHRS, YFSETQ. The CDR3 sequence: CASSQRPGRENHNEQFF. DNA for the CDR3: TGCGCCAGCAGCCAACGCCCCGGCAGGGAGAACCACAATGAGCAGTTCTTC.

This chain connects TRBV2 to TRBJ2-2, with D possibly TRBD1 on 6 matching bases. Germline CDR1 reads SNHLY; CDR2 reads FYNNEI. This CDR3 is 17 amino acids long. Trimming cost V 6 bases and J 0 bases, with 17 bases left between them. The CDR3, as DNA: TGTGCCAGCAGGGGCAGGGGTTTGTTCGCGAACACCGGGGAGCTGTTTTTT. Translating gives CASRGRGLFANTGELFF.

The rearrangement uses TRBV11-2 and TRBJ2-7; 12 nucleotides agree with TRBD2. From germline, CDR1 is SGHAT and CDR2 FQNNGV. V lost 5 bases, J lost 4 bases, and 3 bases stayed unmatched. There are 14 residues in the CDR3. The CDR3 spells CASSPTSGSYEQYF. CDR3 nucleotide sequence: TGTGCCAGCAGCCCGACTAGCGGGAGTTACGAGCAGTACTTC.

The chain employs TRBV4-1 and TRBJ2-5, with TRBD1 matching over 9 bases. Germline CDR1 reads MGHRA; CDR2 reads YSYEKL. The CDR3 is 16 amino acids. Unmatched junction bases numbered 4, after V lost 0 bases and J lost 2 bases. Here the CDR3 reads CASSQEDRGSQETQYF. DNA for the CDR3: TGCGCCAGCAGCCAAGAGGACAGGGGTTCGCAAGAGACCCAGTACTTC.

In DNA form, the CDR3 reads TGTGCCAGCAGTCCCCGACTAGTAGTGTACAATGAGCAGTTCTTC. Protein sequence: CASSPRLVVYNEQFF. The chain has TRBV6-1 and TRBJ2-1, with D perhaps matching TRBD2 (6 bases). V was trimmed by 5 bases and J by 4 bases, leaving 15 bases between them. Germline lookup yields CDR1 MNHNS and CDR2 SASEGT. The CDR3 runs to 15 residues.

The chain has TRBV27 and TRBJ2-7; 8 nucleotides align to TRBD1. The germline gives CDR1 MNHEY, CDR2 SMNVEV (reference sequence). This CDR3 region has 16 residues. V shed 5 bases and J 7 bases; nucleotides not matched to a gene: 16. CDR3 sequence (DNA): TGTGCCAGCAGTGGAAGCCCCGACAGGGGTCCTGGGGAGCAGTACTTC. Translating it yields CASSGSPDRGPGEQYF.

The V call is TRBV29-1, the J call TRBJ1-2; no clear D gene. Germline V gene sequence: CDR1 SQVTM, CDR2 ANQGSEA. The CDR3 loop spans 12 amino acids. V was shortened by 7 bases and J by 8 bases, with 17 bases between the two germline ends. The CDR3 loop reads CSDYRPSMGYTF. The CDR3 DNA reads as TGCAGCGACTACCGACCTTCAATGGGCTACACCTTC.

The V and J genes are TRBV6-4 and TRBJ1-2; TRBD1 matches 8 bases. The V gene end was trimmed by 6 bases and the J gene end by 6 bases; junction bases not matched to a gene: 9. CDR1 is MRHNA and CDR2 is SNTAGT in the germline V gene. This CDR3 has 14 residues. CDR3 sequence reads: CASSQTGEENGYTF. The DNA for the CDR3 is TGTGCCAGCAGCCAGACAGGGGAAGAGAATGGCTACACCTTC.

This clone was recorded only once. This chain links TRBV30 with TRBJ1-3, with unresolved D. This CDR3 is 12 amino acids long. V was cut by 3 bases and J by 2 bases, with 5 bases left in between. Per germline, CDR1 GTSNPN and CDR2 SVGIG (reference sequence). This CDR3 reads CAWRSAGNTIYF. CDR3 nucleotide sequence: TGTGCCTGGAGATCTGCTGGAAACACCATATATTTT.

J is TRBJ2-1 and V is TRBV7-9; D gene unclear. Trimming took 7 bases from V and 2 from J, leaving 9 bases between them. The CDR3 sequence is 13 residues long. Germline V gene lookup returns CDR1 SEHNR and CDR2 FQNEAQ (reference sequence). The DNA of the CDR3 is TGTGCCAGCACCATAGGTCCCTACAATGAGCAGTTCTTC. Translating gives CASTIGPYNEQFF.

The CDR3 region has the DNA TGTGCCAGCAGTGAATACGACAGGGCCGGCGAGCAGTACTTC. It translates to CASSEYDRAGEQYF. V and J are TRBV2 and TRBJ2-5, with 7 nucleotides matching TRBD1. The J call may be in error: the DNA end matches TRBJ2-7 better. This CDR3 region has 14 residues. Germline V lookup: CDR1 SNHLY, CDR2 FYNNEI.

The chain combines TRBV27 with TRBJ2-7, with TRBD2 matching over 11 bases. The CDR3 runs to 17 residues. Germline V gives CDR1 MNHEY, CDR2 SMNVEV (reference sequence). V trimming: 3 bases; J trimming: 1 base; junction bases outside the gene matches: 8. The CDR3 region has the DNA TGTGCCAGCAGTTTTTACTCCCGGACTAGCGGGTCCTACGAGCAGTACTTC. It is translated as CASSFYSRTSGSYEQYF.

This chain uses TRBV10-1 with TRBJ1-5, with D tentatively TRBD1 (5 bases). The CDR3 sequence is 15 residues long. With 4 bases removed from V and 3 bases from J, the gap between germline ends came to 13 bases. Germline values: CDR1 WNHNN, CDR2 SYGVQD (reference sequence). DNA for the CDR3: TGCGCCAGCAGTGGGCTAAGGGGTCCCAATCAGCCCCAGCATTTT. It codes for CASSGLRGPNQPQHF.

The gene calls are TRBV5-1 and TRBJ2-7; D might be TRBD1 or TRBD2, each matching 5 bases. The ends were cut back, 1 base at V and 0 bases at J, with 8 bases in the middle. CDR3 length: 14 amino acids. CDR1 is SGHRS and CDR2 is YFSETQ in the germline V gene. The CDR3 loop reads CASSLQGASYEQYF. CDR3 sequence (DNA): TGCGCCAGCAGCTTGCAGGGAGCCTCCTACGAGCAGTACTTC.

V is TRBV28 and J is TRBJ1-2; possible D gene TRBD1, 5 bases. There are 12 residues in the CDR3. Germline V gene lookup returns CDR1 MDHEN and CDR2 SYDVKM. Trimming left V 8 bases short and J 5 bases short, with 12 bases between. The CDR3 DNA sequence: TGTGCCAGCCGTATAGAGGGGTATGGCTACACCTTC. It specifies CASRIEGYGYTF.

The V gene is TRBV5-1, the J gene TRBJ2-7; the D call may be TRBD1 or TRBD2 (6 bases each). Trimming left V 0 bases short and J 7 bases short, with 17 bases between. Germline values: CDR1 SGHRS, CDR2 YFSETQ. The length of the CDR3 is 15 residues. The CDR3 reads CASSLGRGGGYEQYF. The CDR3, as DNA: TGCGCCAGCAGCTTGGGTAGAGGGGGAGGTTATGAGCAGTACTTC.

The CDR3 sequence: CASSMMLGLGGYTF. The CDR3 DNA sequence: TGTGCCAGTAGTATGATGTTAGGGCTAGGAGGCTACACCTTC. V gene TRBV19 combines with J gene TRBJ1-2, with unresolved D. V lost 3 bases to trimming and J lost 8 bases, with 16 bases between them. This CDR3 comprises 14 residues. CDR1 is LNHDA, CDR2 SQIVND, per germline (reference sequence).

This rearrangement joins TRBV5-6 to TRBJ2-3; the D gene is possibly TRBD1 (5 bases). Deletions cut 6 bases from V and 6 bases from J, with 20 bases between. The CDR3 contains 15 residues. Germline-derived CDR1 and CDR2 are SGHDT and YYEEEE. The CDR3 DNA is TGTGCCAGCAACTATATTGACCCGCCAGGGGATACGCAGTATTTT. This translates into CASNYIDPPGDTQYF.

The genes are TRBV7-3 and TRBJ2-1; TRBD2 aligns across 11 bases. CDR3 length: 17 residues. The germline V gene has CDR1 SGHTA and CDR2 FQGTGA. J gave up 5 bases and V 3 bases, and 9 bases lay outside the gene matches. The CDR3 sequence is CASSFKSGTSGDNEQFF. CDR3 nucleotides: TGTGCCAGCAGCTTTAAATCCGGGACTAGCGGCGACAATGAGCAGTTCTTC.

CDR3 region: CASSVDGGLSYTEAFF. In DNA form, the CDR3 reads TGTGCCAGCAGCGTAGATGGGGGGTTAAGTTACACTGAAGCTTTCTTT. The J gene is TRBJ1-1, the V gene TRBV9, with D possibly matching TRBD1 (5 bases). Deletions cut 0 bases from V and 3 bases from J, with 15 bases between. Germline lookup yields CDR1 SGDLS and CDR2 YYNGEE. This CDR3 has 16 amino acids.

V is TRBV18 and J is TRBJ1-2; 8 nucleotides agree with TRBD1. With 5 bases clipped from V and 8 bases from J, the junction kept 19 bases outside the gene matches. This CDR3 is built from 17 residues. CDR1 and CDR2 (germline): KGHSH, LQKENI. The DNA of the CDR3 is TGTGCCAGCTCATCCAGAGCTGAGGACAGGGTAGGCAAAGGCTACACCTTC. Residues: CASSSRAEDRVGKGYTF. Drawing the rest from reference TRBV18 and TRBJ1-2, the complete variable domain is NAGVMQNPRHLVRRRGQEARLRCSPMKGHSHVYWYRQLPEEGLKFMVYLQKENIIDESGMPKERFSAEFPKEGPSILRIQQVVRGDSAAYFCASSSRAEDRVGKGYTFGSGTRLTVV.

The chain recombines TRBV4-3 with TRBJ2-1; 13 bases fit TRBD2. CDR1 is LGHNA and CDR2 is YSLEER in the germline V gene. CDR3 length equals 18 residues. V was clipped by 4 bases and J by 6 bases; unmatched bases: 12. The CDR3 bases are TGCGCCAGCAGCCCCGGACTAGCGGGAGCGTGGGCTTCCAATGAGCAGTTCTTC. Protein product: CASSPGLAGAWASNEQFF.

The chain combines TRBV18 with TRBJ2-6; D is perhaps TRBD2 (5 bases). This CDR3 is 19 amino acids long. CDR1 KGHSH and CDR2 LQKENI come from the germline V gene. V lost 4 bases and J 0 bases, leaving 19 bases between the germline ends. The CDR3 DNA sequence: TGTGCCAGCTCACGGGTTGCATCGGGATTCTCCTCTGGGGCCAACGTCCTGACTTTC. Encoded protein: CASSRVASGFSSGANVLTF.

This clone was recorded only once. The chain couples TRBV7-2 to TRBJ2-5, with 10 bases fitting TRBD2. The CDR3 has 17 residues. The V segment lost 5 bases and the J segment 7 bases; nucleotides outside the gene matches: 16. Germline V CDR1 and CDR2: SGHTA, FQGNSA. The CDR3 sequence is CASSPSVGLAGAGTQYF. DNA of the CDR3: TGTGCCAGCAGCCCCTCGGTGGGGCTAGCGGGAGCGGGGACCCAGTACTTC.